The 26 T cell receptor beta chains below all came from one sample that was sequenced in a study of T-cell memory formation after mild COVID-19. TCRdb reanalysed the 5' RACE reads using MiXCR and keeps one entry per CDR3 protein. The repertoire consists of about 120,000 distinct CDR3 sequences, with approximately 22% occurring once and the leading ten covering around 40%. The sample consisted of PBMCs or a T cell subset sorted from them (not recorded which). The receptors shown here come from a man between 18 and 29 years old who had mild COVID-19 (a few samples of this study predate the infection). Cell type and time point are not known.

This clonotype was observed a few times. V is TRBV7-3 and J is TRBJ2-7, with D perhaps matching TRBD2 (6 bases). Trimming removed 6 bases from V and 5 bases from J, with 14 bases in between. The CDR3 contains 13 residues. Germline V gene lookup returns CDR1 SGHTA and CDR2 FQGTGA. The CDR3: CASSSGVSHEQYF. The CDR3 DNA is TGTGCCAGCAGTTCGGGGGTCTCTCACGAGCAGTACTTC.

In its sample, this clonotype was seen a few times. The CDR3 DNA reads as TGCGCCAGCAGTAACCCAGGGGGCTGGGAAGATACGCAGTATTTT. Protein product: CASSNPGGWEDTQYF. This chain joins TRBV4-1 and TRBJ2-3, with TRBD1 matching 8 bases. Germline CDR1 reads MGHRA; CDR2 reads YSYEKL. CDR3 length: 15 amino acids. Unmatched junction bases numbered 10, after V lost 6 bases and J lost 5 bases.

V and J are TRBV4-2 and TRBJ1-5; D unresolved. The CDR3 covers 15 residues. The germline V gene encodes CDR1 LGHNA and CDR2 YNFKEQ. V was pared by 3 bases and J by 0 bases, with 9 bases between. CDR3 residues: CASSQTVDSNQPQHF. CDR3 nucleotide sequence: TGTGCCAGCAGCCAGACGGTAGATAGCAATCAGCCCCAGCATTTT.

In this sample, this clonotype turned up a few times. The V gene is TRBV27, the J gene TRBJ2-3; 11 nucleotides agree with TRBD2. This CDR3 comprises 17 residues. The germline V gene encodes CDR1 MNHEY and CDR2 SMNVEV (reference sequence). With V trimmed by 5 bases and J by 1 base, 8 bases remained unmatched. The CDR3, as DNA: TGTGCCAGCAGTGGCAGACTAGCGGGGCGACGCACAGATACGCAGTATTTT. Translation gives CASSGRLAGRRTDTQYF.

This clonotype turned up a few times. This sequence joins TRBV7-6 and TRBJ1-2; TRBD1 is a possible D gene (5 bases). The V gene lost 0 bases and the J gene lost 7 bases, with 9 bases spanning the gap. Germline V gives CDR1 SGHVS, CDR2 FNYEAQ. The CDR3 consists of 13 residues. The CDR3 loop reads CASSLARARGYTF. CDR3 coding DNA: TGTGCCAGCAGCTTAGCCAGGGCTCGTGGCTACACCTTC.

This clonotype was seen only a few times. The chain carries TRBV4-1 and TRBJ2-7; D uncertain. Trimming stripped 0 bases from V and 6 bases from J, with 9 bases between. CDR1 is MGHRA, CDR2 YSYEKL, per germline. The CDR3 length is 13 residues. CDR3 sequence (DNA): TGCGCCAGCAGCCAAGACCCCACGGGCGAGCAGTACTTC. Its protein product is CASSQDPTGEQYF.

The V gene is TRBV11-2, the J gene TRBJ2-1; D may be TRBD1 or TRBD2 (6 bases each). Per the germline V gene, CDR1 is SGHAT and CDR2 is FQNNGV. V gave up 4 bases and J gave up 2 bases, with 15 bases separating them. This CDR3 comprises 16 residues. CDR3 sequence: CASSSPGAGTYNEQFF. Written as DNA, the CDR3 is TGTGCCAGCAGCTCCCCGGGGGCGGGCACCTACAATGAGCAGTTCTTC.

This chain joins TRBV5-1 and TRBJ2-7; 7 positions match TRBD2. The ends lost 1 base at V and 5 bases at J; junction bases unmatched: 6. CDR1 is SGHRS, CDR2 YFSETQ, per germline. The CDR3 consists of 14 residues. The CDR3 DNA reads TGCGCCAGCAGCTTGTGGGGGGGAGGCGACGAGCAGTACGTC. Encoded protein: CASSLWGGGDEQYV.

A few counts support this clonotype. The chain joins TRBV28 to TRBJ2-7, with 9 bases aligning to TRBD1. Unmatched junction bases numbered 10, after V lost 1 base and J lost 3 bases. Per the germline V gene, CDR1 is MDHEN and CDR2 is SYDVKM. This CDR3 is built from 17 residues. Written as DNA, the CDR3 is TGTGCCAGCAGTTTATTAGGGGGGACAGGGATTTACTACGAGCAGTACTTC. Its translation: CASSLLGGTGIYYEQYF.

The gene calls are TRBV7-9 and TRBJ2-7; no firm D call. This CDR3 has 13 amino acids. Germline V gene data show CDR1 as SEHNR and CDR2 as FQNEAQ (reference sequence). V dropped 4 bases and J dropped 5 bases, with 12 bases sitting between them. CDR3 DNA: TGTGCCAGCAGCTGGCTCTCTACGGACGAGCAGTACTTC. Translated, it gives CASSWLSTDEQYF.

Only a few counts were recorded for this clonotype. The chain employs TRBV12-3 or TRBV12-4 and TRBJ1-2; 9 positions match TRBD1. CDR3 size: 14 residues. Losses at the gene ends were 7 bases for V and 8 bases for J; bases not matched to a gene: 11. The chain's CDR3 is CASTPGQGYFGYTF. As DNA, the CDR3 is TGTGCCAGCACCCCGGGACAGGGATATTTCGGCTACACCTTC.

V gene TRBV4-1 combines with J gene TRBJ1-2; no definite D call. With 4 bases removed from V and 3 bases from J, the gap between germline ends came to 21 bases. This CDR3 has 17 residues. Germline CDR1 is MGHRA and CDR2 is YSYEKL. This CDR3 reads CASSLGPKKSGYYGYTF. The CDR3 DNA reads TGCGCCAGCAGCCTCGGGCCCAAAAAAAGCGGGTACTATGGCTACACCTTC.

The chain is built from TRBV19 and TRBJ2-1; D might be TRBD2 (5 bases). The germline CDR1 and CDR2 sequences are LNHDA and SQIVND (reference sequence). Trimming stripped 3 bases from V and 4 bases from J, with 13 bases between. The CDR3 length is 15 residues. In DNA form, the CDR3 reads TGTGCCAGTAGTATTAGCGCCCTTAGGTACAATGAGCAGTTCTTC. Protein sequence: CASSISALRYNEQFF.

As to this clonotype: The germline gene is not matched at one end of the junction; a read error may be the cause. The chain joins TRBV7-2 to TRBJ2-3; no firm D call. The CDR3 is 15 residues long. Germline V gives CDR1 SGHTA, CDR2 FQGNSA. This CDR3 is CASSSRETNTDKQYF. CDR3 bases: TGTGCCAGCAGCTCGAGAGAGACCAACACAGATAAGCAGTATTTT.

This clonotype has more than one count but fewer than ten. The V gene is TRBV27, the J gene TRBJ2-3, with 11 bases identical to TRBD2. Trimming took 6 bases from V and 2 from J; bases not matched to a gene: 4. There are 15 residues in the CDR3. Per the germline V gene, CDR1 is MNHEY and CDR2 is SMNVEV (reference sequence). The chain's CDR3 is CASRILAGATDTQYF. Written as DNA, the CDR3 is TGTGCCAGCAGGATACTAGCGGGGGCCACAGATACGCAGTATTTT.

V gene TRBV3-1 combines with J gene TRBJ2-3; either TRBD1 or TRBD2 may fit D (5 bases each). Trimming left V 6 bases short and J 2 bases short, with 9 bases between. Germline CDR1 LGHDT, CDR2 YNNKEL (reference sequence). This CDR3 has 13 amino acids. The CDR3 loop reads CASSRDLTDTQYF. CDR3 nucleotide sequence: TGTGCCAGCAGTCGGGACCTCACAGATACGCAGTATTTT.

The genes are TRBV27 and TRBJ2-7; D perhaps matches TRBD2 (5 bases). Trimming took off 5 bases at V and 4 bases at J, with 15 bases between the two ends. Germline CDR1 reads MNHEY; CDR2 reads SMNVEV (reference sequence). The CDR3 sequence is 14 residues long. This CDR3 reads CASSEDLTTYEQYF. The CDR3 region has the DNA TGTGCCAGCAGTGAGGACTTAACGACGTACGAGCAGTACTTC.

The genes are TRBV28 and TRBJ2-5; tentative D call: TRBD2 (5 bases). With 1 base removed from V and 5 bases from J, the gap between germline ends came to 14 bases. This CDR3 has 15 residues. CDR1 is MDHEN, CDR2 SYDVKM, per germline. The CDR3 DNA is TGTGCCAGCAGTTTATATCGGCTAGCTGGGGAGACCCAGTACTTC. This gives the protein CASSLYRLAGETQYF.

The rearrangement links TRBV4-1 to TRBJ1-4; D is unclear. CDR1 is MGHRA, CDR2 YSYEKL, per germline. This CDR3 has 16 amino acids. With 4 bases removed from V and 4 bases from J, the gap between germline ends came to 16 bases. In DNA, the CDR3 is TGCGCCAGCAGCCGAGAGGACGGAGCGGGTAATGAAAAACTGTTTTTT. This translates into CASSREDGAGNEKLFF.

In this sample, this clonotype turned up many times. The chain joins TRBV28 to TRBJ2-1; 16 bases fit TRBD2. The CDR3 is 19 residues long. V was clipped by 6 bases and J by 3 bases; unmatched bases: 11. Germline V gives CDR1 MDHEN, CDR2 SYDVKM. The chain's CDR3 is CASSLPGLAGGPSYNEQFF. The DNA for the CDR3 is TGTGCCAGCAGCCTACCGGGACTAGCGGGGGGGCCTAGCTACAATGAGCAGTTCTTC.

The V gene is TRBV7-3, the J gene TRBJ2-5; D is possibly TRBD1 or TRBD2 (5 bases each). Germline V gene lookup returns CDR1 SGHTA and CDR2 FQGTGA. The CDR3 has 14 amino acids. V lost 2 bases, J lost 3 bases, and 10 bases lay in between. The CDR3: CASSLEGREETQYF. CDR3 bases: TGTGCCAGCAGCTTAGAGGGCAGGGAAGAGACCCAGTACTTC.

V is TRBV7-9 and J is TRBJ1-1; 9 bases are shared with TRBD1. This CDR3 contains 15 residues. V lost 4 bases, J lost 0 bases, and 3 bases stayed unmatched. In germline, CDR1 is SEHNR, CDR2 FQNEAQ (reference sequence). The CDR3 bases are TGTGCCAGCAGCTCGGGACAGGGAATGAACACTGAAGCTTTCTTT. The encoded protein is CASSSGQGMNTEAFF.

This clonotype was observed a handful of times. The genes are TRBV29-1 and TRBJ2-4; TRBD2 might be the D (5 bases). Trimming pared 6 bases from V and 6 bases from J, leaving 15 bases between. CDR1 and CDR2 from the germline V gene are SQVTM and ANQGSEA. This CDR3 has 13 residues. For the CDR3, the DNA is TGCAGCGTCCAAGGTCCGGGAAGAAACATTCAGTACTTC. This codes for CSVQGPGRNIQYF.

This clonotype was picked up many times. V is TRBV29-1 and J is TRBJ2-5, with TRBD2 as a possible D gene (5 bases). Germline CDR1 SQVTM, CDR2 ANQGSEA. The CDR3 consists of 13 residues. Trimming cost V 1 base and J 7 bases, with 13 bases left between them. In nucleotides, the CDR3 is TGCAGCGTTGAAGGGATCCCGGCGGGGACCCAGTACTTC. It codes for CSVEGIPAGTQYF.

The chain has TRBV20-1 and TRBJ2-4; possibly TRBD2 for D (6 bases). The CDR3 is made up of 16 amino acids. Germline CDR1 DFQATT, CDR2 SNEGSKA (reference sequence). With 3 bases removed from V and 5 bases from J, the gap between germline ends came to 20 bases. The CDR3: CSASTAGYAGQNIQYF. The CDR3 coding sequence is TGCAGTGCTAGCACGGCGGGGTACGCGGGCCAAAACATTCAGTACTTC.

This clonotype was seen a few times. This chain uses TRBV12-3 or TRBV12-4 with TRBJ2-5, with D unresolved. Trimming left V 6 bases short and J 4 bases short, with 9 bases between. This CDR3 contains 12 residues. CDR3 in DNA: TGTGCCAGCAGCCCTTCCTCAGAGACCCAGTACTTC. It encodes CASSPSSETQYF.